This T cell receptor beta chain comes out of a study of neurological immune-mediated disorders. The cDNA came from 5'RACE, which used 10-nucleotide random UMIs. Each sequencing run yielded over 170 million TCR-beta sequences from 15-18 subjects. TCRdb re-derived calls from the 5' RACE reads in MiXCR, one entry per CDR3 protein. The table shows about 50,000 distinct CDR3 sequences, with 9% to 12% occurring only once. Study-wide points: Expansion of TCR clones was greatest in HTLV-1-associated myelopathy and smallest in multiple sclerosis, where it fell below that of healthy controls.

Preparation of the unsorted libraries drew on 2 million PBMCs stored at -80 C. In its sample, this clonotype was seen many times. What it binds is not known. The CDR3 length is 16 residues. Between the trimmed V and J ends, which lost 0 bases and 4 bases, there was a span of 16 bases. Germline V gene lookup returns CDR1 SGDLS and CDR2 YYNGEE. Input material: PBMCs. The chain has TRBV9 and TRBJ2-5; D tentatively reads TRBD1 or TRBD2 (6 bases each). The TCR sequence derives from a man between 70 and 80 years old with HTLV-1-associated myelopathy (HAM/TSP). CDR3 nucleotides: TGTGCCAGCAGCGTAGTGAGGGGGGACGGGGCAGAGACCCAGTACTTC. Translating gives CASSVVRGDGAETQYF.